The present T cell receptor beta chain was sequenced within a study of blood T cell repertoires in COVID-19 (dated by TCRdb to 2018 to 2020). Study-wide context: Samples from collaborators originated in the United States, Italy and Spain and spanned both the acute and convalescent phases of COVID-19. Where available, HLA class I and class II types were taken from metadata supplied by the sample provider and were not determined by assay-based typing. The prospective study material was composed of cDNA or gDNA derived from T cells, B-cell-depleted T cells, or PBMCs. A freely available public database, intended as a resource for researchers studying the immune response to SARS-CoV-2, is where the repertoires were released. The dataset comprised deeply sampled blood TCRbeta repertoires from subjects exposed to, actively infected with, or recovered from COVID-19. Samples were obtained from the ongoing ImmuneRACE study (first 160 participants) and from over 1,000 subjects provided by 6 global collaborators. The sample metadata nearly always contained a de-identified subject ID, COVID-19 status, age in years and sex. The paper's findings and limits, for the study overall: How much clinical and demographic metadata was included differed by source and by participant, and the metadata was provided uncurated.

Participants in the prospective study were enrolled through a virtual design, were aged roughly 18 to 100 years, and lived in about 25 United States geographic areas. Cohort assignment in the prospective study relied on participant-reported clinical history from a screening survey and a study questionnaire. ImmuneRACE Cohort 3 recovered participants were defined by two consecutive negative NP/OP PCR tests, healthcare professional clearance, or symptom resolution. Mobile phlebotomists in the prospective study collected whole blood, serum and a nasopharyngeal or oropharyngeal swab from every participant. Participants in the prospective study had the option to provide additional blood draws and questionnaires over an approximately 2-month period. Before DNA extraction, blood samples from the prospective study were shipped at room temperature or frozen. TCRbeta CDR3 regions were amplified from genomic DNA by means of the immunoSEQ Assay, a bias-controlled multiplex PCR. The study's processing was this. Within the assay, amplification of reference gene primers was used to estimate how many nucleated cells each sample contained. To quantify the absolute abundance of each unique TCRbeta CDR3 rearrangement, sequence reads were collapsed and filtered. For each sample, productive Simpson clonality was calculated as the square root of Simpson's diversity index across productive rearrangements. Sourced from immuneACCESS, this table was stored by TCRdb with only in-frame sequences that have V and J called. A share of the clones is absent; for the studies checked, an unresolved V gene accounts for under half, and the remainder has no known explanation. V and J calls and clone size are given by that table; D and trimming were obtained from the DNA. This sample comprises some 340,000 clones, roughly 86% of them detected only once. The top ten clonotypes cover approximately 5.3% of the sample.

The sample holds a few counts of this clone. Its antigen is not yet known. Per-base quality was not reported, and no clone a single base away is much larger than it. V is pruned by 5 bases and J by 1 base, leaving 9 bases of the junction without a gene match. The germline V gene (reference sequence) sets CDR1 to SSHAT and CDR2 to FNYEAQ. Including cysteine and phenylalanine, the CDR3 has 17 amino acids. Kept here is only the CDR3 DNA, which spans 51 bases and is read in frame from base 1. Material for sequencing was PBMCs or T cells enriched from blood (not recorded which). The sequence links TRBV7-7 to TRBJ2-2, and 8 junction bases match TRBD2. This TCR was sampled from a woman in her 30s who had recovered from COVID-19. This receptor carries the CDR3 CASSRSGGTLNTGELFF. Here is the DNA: TGTGCCAGCAGCCGGTCGGGGGGGACACTGAACACCGGGGAGCTGTTTTTT.